This T cell receptor beta chain is drawn from a study of shared clonotypes between healthy human individuals. Combination of CD45RO+ cells with CCR7-negative CD45RA+ TemRA cells was used for CD8 memory. Sequencing was performed with immunoSEQ multiplex PCR; in TCRdb, only in-frame clones are kept and a portion is missing. This sample carries around 690,000 clones, 80% to 95% of them seen once, and the ten largest clones take less than 40%. This clone appeared a few times. The target antigen is unknown. The sample holds other DNA sequences that translate to the same CDR3. General study points: How much donors shared clonotypes was expected to be affected by sequencing depth.

The specimen sequenced was memory CD8+ T cells from PBMCs. Specified subset: CD45RO+ cells pooled with CCR7-negative TemRA cells. The TCR sequence derives from a young man in good health. Some clones in this sample may be carry-over from other donors' samples.

In DNA form, the CDR3 reads TGCAGCGTCCTCGGGGGCACTGAAGCTTTCTTT. It translates to CSVLGGTEAFF. V is TRBV29-1 and J is TRBJ1-1; weak D call: TRBD1 (5 bases). The V and J ends lost 6 bases and 4 bases respectively, with 9 bases between them. Per germline, CDR1 SQVTM and CDR2 ANQGSEA. The CDR3 is 11 amino acids.